The T cell receptor (beta chain) under discussion was sequenced for a study of PD-1 blockade in classical Hodgkin lymphoma. Findings and caveats of the study: TCR diversity in CD4+, not CD8+, cells rose significantly by C4D1.

Every patient relapsed after autologous stem cell transplantation, and brentuximab vedotin exposure varied. From thawed PBMCs, CD4+ T cells were purified using magnetic negative selection. Concerning this clone itself: No antigen is known for it.

The table came from immunoSEQ multiplex PCR; TCRdb's copy has only in-frame clones and leaves some out. The profile shows fewer than 5,500 clones, more than 75% of them singletons. V shed 4 bases and J shed 0 bases, with 16 bases lying between them. The CDR3 extends over 16 amino acids. Germline V gene data show CDR1 as MNHNY and CDR2 as SVGAGI (reference sequence). This TCR was recovered from a human donor with classical Hodgkin lymphoma. Sequenced here: CD4+ T cells from blood, sampled at baseline. This chain connects TRBV6-6 to TRBJ2-7; no clear D. The CDR3 region is CASSSPSRYPSYEQYF. CDR3 bases: TGTGCCAGCAGTTCTCCGAGCCGCTATCCCTCCTACGAGCAGTACTTC.